The next 12 T cell receptor beta chains were all read from a single sample in a study of cytomegalovirus exposure and HLA in healthy donors. Primers included in the PCR were 60 Vbeta and 13 Jbeta primers. Sequencing was performed with immunoSEQ multiplex PCR; in TCRdb, only in-frame clones are kept and a portion is missing. The sample yields more than 80,000 clones, about 70% seen once. The material sequenced was PBMCs. The source is a female donor in good health and CMV-seronegative.

The chain has TRBV27 and TRBJ2-7; D may be TRBD1 (6 bases). CDR1 and CDR2 (germline): MNHEY, SMNVEV (reference sequence). V lost 0 bases to trimming and J lost 0 bases, with 9 bases between them. The CDR3 is 15 residues long. The CDR3 DNA follows: TGTGCCAGCAGTTTATCCGGGACACTCTCCTACGAGCAGTACTTC. Amino acid sequence: CASSLSGTLSYEQYF.

The chain recombines TRBV5-8 with TRBJ2-3; D call uncertain. CDR3 length: 16 residues. The V and J ends lost 0 bases and 0 bases respectively, with 11 bases between them. The germline CDR1 and CDR2 sequences are SGHTS and YDEGEE. This CDR3 is CASSLGRHSSTDTQYF. The CDR3 region has the DNA TGTGCCAGCAGCTTGGGTCGTCACTCTAGCACAGATACGCAGTATTTT.

There are a few counts of this clone. The chain employs TRBV6-5 and TRBJ2-7, with 14 positions matching TRBD2. This CDR3 region has 14 residues. V shed 2 bases and J 11 bases; nucleotides not matched to a gene: 5. Germline values: CDR1 MNHEY, CDR2 SVGAGI. CDR3 protein: CASSYGTSGSIEYF. The CDR3 region has the DNA TGTGCCAGCAGTTACGGGACTAGCGGGAGTATTGAGTACTTC.

The chain uses TRBV6-4 and TRBJ2-1, with D possibly matching TRBD2 (6 bases). V lost 5 bases and J 7 bases, leaving 18 bases between the germline ends. The germline gives CDR1 MRHNA, CDR2 SNTAGT. The CDR3 spans 15 residues. CDR3 nucleotides: TGTGCCAGCAGTCTCTCGGGAGAAGTAGGTAATGAGCAGTTCTTC. Protein product: CASSLSGEVGNEQFF.

The V gene is TRBV9, the J gene TRBJ2-7, with D maybe TRBD2 (6 bases). Deletions cut 3 bases from V and 5 bases from J, with 15 bases between. The germline gives CDR1 SGDLS, CDR2 YYNGEE. This CDR3 spans 14 amino acids. The CDR3 spells CASSGNGGVHEQYF. In nucleotides, the CDR3 is TGTGCCAGCAGCGGAAACGGAGGGGTCCACGAGCAGTACTTC.

This sequence joins TRBV18 and TRBJ2-7, with 11 positions matching TRBD1. This CDR3 is 16 amino acids long. Germline lookup yields CDR1 KGHSH and CDR2 LQKENI. V trimming: 4 bases; J trimming: 3 bases; junction bases outside the gene matches: 8. The CDR3 nucleotides read TGTGCCAGCTCACGCCCCAGGGACAGGGGGAACTACGAGCAGTACTTC. Translating it yields CASSRPRDRGNYEQYF.

This clone has only a few counts. This chain joins TRBV6-1 and TRBJ2-7; D is uncertain. From germline, CDR1 is MNHNS and CDR2 SASEGT. CDR3 size: 10 residues. This chain's CDR3 is CASSEALLVV. The CDR3 DNA reads as TGTGCCAGCAGTGAAGCGCTTCTAGTGGTC.

The V call is TRBV7-9, the J call TRBJ1-2; 7 bases are a match to TRBD1. The length of the CDR3 is 14 residues. CDR1 SEHNR and CDR2 FQNEAQ come from the germline V gene (reference sequence). After removal of 0 bases from V and 8 bases from J, the junction contained 6 bases not matched to a gene. This CDR3 is CASSLATGSKGYTF. The CDR3 nucleotides read TGTGCCAGCAGCTTAGCGACAGGGAGTAAGGGCTACACCTTC.

The genes are TRBV15 and TRBJ2-3, with 7 positions matching TRBD2. The germline V gene has CDR1 LNHNV and CDR2 YYDKDF (reference sequence). The V segment lost 0 bases and the J segment 6 bases; nucleotides outside the gene matches: 9. The CDR3 has 16 amino acids. CDR3 sequence (DNA): TGTGCCACCAGCAGAGAGGGCGGGAGAGGGCTCGATACGCAGTATTTT. It specifies CATSREGGRGLDTQYF. Supplemented by reference TRBV15 and TRBJ2-3, the full variable domain reads DAMVIQNPRYQVTQFGKPVTLSCSQTLNHNVMYWYQQKSSQAPKLLFHYYDKDFNNEADTPDNFQSRRPNTSFCFLDIRSPGLGDTAMYLCATSREGGRGLDTQYFGPGTRLTVL.

The CDR3 here is CASSYSYPGGGQPQHF. DNA for the CDR3: TGTGCCAGCAGTTACTCGTACCCAGGGGGAGGACAGCCCCAGCATTTT. The chain carries TRBV6-5 and TRBJ1-5, with TRBD1 matching 7 bases. CDR3 length: 16 amino acids. Germline values: CDR1 MNHEY, CDR2 SVGAGI. V lost 0 bases and J lost 7; bases outside the gene matches: 9.

The chain combines TRBV7-2 with TRBJ2-7; 11 bases are a match to TRBD1. CDR1 and CDR2 (germline): SGHTA, FQGNSA. The CDR3 runs 14 residues. With 7 bases clipped from V and 6 bases from J, the junction kept 8 bases outside the gene matches. As DNA, the CDR3 is TGTGCCAGCACTTCGGACAGGGGGCGAAGCGAGCAGTACTTC. Its translation: CASTSDRGRSEQYF.

This clone has only a few counts. V is TRBV6-6 and J is TRBJ2-1; D not certain. Trimming left V 6 bases short and J 8 bases short, with 11 bases between. Germline CDR1 and CDR2: MNHNY and SVGAGI (reference sequence). This CDR3 is 12 amino acids long. The CDR3 protein is CASRTTRDEQFF. DNA for the CDR3: TGTGCCAGCAGAACTACACGGGATGAGCAGTTCTTC.